These 6 T cell receptor beta chains were all obtained from the same sample, sequenced in a study of T cell responses to AZD1222 COVID-19 vaccine. The assay was immunoSEQ multiplex PCR, and TCRdb's table has in-frame clones only and misses some. This sample has approximately 82,000 clones, with roughly 90% found just once. The sample here was peripheral blood, taken on day 0 of AZD1222 vaccination. These receptors all stem from an adult in good health.

The chain has TRBV6-6 and TRBJ1-4; 9 bases fit TRBD1. The CDR3 consists of 16 residues. Germline V gene data show CDR1 as MNHNY and CDR2 as SVGAGI (reference sequence). V trimming: 5 bases; J trimming: 8 bases; junction bases outside the gene matches: 12. CDR3 nucleotide sequence: TGTGCCAGCAGTGCAACAGGGGGCAGTCTTAGGGAAAAACTGTTTTTT. Protein sequence: CASSATGGSLREKLFF.

V gene TRBV7-2 combines with J gene TRBJ1-5; 8 positions match TRBD1. This CDR3 is built from 17 residues. Germline CDR1 reads SGHTA; CDR2 reads FQGNSA. J was trimmed by 3 bases and V by 1 base; bases with no gene match: 8. The CDR3 sequence is CASSLGDGRGHNQPQHF. The CDR3 DNA sequence: TGTGCCAGCAGCTTAGGCGACGGCAGGGGGCACAATCAGCCCCAGCATTTT.

About this clone itself: Relative to the germline gene, one junction end is altered; a read error may explain this. This chain links TRBV5-1 with TRBJ2-5; 8 nucleotides align to TRBD1. The germline V gene has CDR1 SGHRS and CDR2 YFSETQ. This CDR3 has 16 residues. The CDR3 loop reads CVSSQSGTGFQETQYF. The CDR3 nucleotides read TGCGTCAGCAGCCAATCCGGGACAGGATTCCAAGAGACCCAGTACTTC.

The rearrangement joins TRBV9 to TRBJ1-1, with no clear D. Trimming left V 0 bases short and J 3 bases short, with 9 bases between. Germline assignment: CDR1 SGDLS and CDR2 YYNGEE. There are 14 residues in the CDR3. The CDR3 bases are TGTGCCAGCAGCGTAGAGGTCGGATACACTGAAGCTTTCTTT. This sequence encodes CASSVEVGYTEAFF.

This sequence joins TRBV3-1 (or the pseudogene TRBV3-2) and TRBJ2-3; 7 nucleotides line up with TRBD2. Looked up from germline, CDR1 is LGHDT and CDR2 is YNNKEL (reference sequence). This CDR3 comprises 17 residues. Trimming at V came to 1 base and at J to 4 bases, leaving 11 bases not matched to a gene. The CDR3 coding sequence is TGTGCCAGCAGCCAAGTGAGGATAGCGGGTGGTTCAGATACGCAGTATTTT. It yields the protein CASSQVRIAGGSDTQYF.

This clone was seen once. The chain joins TRBV19 to TRBJ1-3, with no clear D. Trimming pared 5 bases from V and 4 bases from J, leaving 15 bases between. Germline-derived CDR1 and CDR2 are LNHDA and SQIVND (reference sequence). This CDR3 region has 15 residues. The CDR3 sequence: CASSLATMGGNTIYF. The CDR3, as DNA: TGTGCCAGTAGTCTCGCCACAATGGGCGGAAACACCATATATTTT.